The entry below describes one T cell receptor beta chain. Its antigen is undetermined. This sample stems from a study of shared clonotypes between healthy human individuals. Study findings and constraints: Non-shared clonotypes showed lower generation probabilities than clonotypes common to all four donors.

Study donors comprised healthy, HIV-negative adults devoid of recent acute infection or vaccination. The CDR3 covers 13 residues. The J segment lost 8 bases and the V segment lost 11 bases, leaving 12 bases of the junction unmatched. CDR1 ENHRY and CDR2 SYGVKD come from the germline V gene. Genomic DNA of each subset was evenly split across several immunoSEQ plates. Using immunoSEQ multiplex PCR, the repertoire was profiled, and TCRdb retains in-frame clones only, with some absent. Of more than 2,000,000 clones listed, just over 90% were seen once; the top ten hold 0.35% to 0.45%. Sample: naive CD4+ T cells from PBMCs. The subset here: CD45RA+ positively selected. The genes are TRBV10-3 and TRBJ1-1; 9 positions agree with TRBD1. This sequence originates from a man aged 18 to 29 in good health. Some clones in this sample may be carry-over from other donors' samples. CDR3 nucleotide sequence: TGTGCCTTAAGGACAGGGGTTGGAGAAGAAGCTTTCTTT. This translates into CALRTGVGEEAFF.